Detailed here is one TCR beta chain. What it recognizes is unknown. CDR1 SGDLS and CDR2 YYNGEE come from the germline V gene. Deletions cut 6 bases from V and 4 bases from J, with 19 bases between. This CDR3 contains 16 residues. Assay used: immunoSEQ multiplex PCR; TCRdb lists only in-frame clones, some missing. The sample carries some 73,000 clones, 85% to 95% recorded once. The data were taken from a study of siplizumab effects on memory and regulatory T cells. General study findings and limits: Naive T cells seemed more diverse than memory cells and seemed major alloresponse contributors.

This TCR was sampled from a human donor in good health. The chain combines TRBV9 with TRBJ2-2; the D gene is possibly TRBD1 (7 bases). The specimen sequenced was CD8+ T cells sorted from blood. The CDR3: CASTGGNFRGTGELFF. DNA of the CDR3: TGTGCCAGCACAGGGGGGAACTTTCGTGGCACCGGGGAGCTGTTTTTT.